The 26 T cell receptor beta chains listed next were all sequenced from one sample in a study of vaccination effects on CD4 cells after COVID-19. Profiling relied on immunoSEQ multiplex PCR, and the TCRdb table lists in-frame clones only, not all of them. The sample includes about 27,000 clones, 65% to 75% of them seen just once. Viral peptide pool expansion of antigen-specific CD4+ T cells preceded sequencing in the ViraFEST assay. CD4+ T cells were isolated after approximately 10 days of culture. Previously uninfected by SARS-CoV-2, the vaccine recipients also showed negative nucleocapsid antibodies. These TCRs are of unknown antigen specificity. This specimen consisted of CD4+ T cells from PBMCs cultured with SARS-CoV-2 spike peptides, obtained before COVID-19 vaccination. The receptors were gathered from a human donor who received a COVID-19 vaccine.

This clone was seen only a few times. The chain is built from TRBV10-1 and TRBJ2-1, with 14 bases lining up with TRBD2. Germline assignment: CDR1 WNHNN and CDR2 SYGVQD (reference sequence). V trimming: 0 bases; J trimming: 2 bases; junction bases outside the gene matches: 6. This CDR3 is 19 amino acids long. DNA for the CDR3: TGCGCCAGCAGTGAGTCTGCCGAGACTAGCGGGGGGGCCTACAATGAGCAGTTCTTC. Its translation is CASSESAETSGGAYNEQFF.

V is TRBV11-2 and J is TRBJ1-1, with a tentative D call TRBD1 (6 bases). Germline CDR1 and CDR2: SGHAT and FQNNGV. The CDR3 length is 15 residues. V lost 5 bases and J lost 0, with 13 bases in between. The CDR3 here is CASSPKTGMNTEAFF. In nucleotides, the CDR3 is TGTGCCAGCAGCCCCAAAACAGGGATGAACACTGAAGCTTTCTTT.

CDR3 sequence: CASSSGVAGTGTEAFF. In DNA form, the CDR3 reads TGCGCCAGCAGCTCGGGGGTTGCCGGGACAGGGACTGAAGCTTTCTTT. The V gene is TRBV5-1, the J gene TRBJ1-1; TRBD1 agrees at 9 bases. CDR1 and CDR2 from the germline V gene are SGHRS and YFSETQ. Trimming took 3 bases from V and 5 from J; bases not matched to a gene: 11. The length of the CDR3 is 16 residues.

V gene TRBV29-1 combines with J gene TRBJ1-1; D is ambiguous. This CDR3 has 13 amino acids. From germline, CDR1 is SQVTM and CDR2 ANQGSEA. Deletions cut 4 bases from V and 5 bases from J, with 14 bases between. The CDR3: CSVVGYSETEAFF. In nucleotides, the CDR3 is TGCAGCGTTGTAGGTTATTCCGAGACTGAAGCTTTCTTT.

The rearrangement joins TRBV2 to TRBJ2-7; TRBD2 matches at 12 bases. Losses at the gene ends were 8 bases for V and 5 bases for J; bases not matched to a gene: 10. Germline CDR1 and CDR2: SNHLY and FYNNEI. CDR3 length: 15 residues. CDR3 residues: CASSFPSGGVDEQYF. In DNA, the CDR3 is TGTGCCAGCTCCTTCCCTAGCGGGGGGGTCGACGAGCAGTACTTC.

V is TRBV11-2 and J is TRBJ2-1; 7 bases agree with TRBD1. Germline CDR1 SGHAT, CDR2 FQNNGV. Losses at the gene ends were 2 bases for V and 1 base for J; bases not matched to a gene: 2. This CDR3 is built from 15 residues. The CDR3 is CASSLPGGSYNEQFF. The DNA of the CDR3 is TGTGCCAGCAGCTTACCAGGGGGATCCTACAATGAGCAGTTCTTC.

V usage is TRBV6-6 and J usage is TRBJ1-3; D is ambiguous. Germline CDR1 and CDR2: MNHNY and SVGAGI (reference sequence). The CDR3 covers 11 residues. The V end lost 7 bases, the J end lost 15 bases, and 16 bases lay between the germline ends. Written as DNA, the CDR3 is TGTGCCAGCAATGCGCCGGACCGCCAATATTTT. As protein: CASNAPDRQYF.

The chain has TRBV7-9 and TRBJ2-3; D could derive from TRBD1 or TRBD2 (6 bases each). The CDR3 is 13 residues long. Trimming took 3 bases from V and 6 from J, leaving 10 bases between them. In germline, CDR1 is SEHNR, CDR2 FQNEAQ (reference sequence). As DNA, the CDR3 is TGTGCCAGCAGCTTTTGGGGGGCGGATACGCAGTATTTT. It encodes CASSFWGADTQYF.

The chain employs TRBV18 and TRBJ2-2, with 9 bases lining up with TRBD1. From germline, CDR1 is KGHSH and CDR2 LQKENI. Unmatched junction bases numbered 6, after V lost 3 bases and J lost 4 bases. The CDR3 is 16 residues long. The CDR3 loop is CASSPQRQGGTGELFF. The CDR3 bases are TGTGCCAGCTCACCGCAGCGACAGGGGGGCACCGGGGAGCTGTTTTTT.

This CDR3 reads CASSPPMASNYGYTF. The DNA for the CDR3 is TGTGCCAGCTCACCACCTATGGCGTCAAACTATGGCTACACCTTC. This rearrangement joins TRBV18 to TRBJ1-2; D remains unclear. The CDR3 covers 15 residues. The V gene's germline CDR1 is KGHSH and CDR2 LQKENI. V lost 0 bases and J lost 2, with 10 bases in between.

The chain combines TRBV20-1 with TRBJ2-5; D might be TRBD1 (5 bases). Trimming left V 7 bases short and J 2 bases short, with 8 bases between. CDR3 length: 11 residues. Germline V lookup: CDR1 DFQATT, CDR2 SNEGSKA (reference sequence). The CDR3 DNA reads as TGCAGTGGGACATTACAAGAGACCCAGTACTTC. This encodes CSGTLQETQYF.

The chain employs TRBV7-2 and TRBJ2-3; D gene uncertain. Trimming pared 4 bases from V and 2 bases from J, leaving 4 bases between. There are 12 residues in the CDR3. Germline CDR1 reads SGHTA; CDR2 reads FQGNSA. As DNA, the CDR3 is TGTGCCAGCAGCTCCACCACAGATACGCAGTATTTT. It translates to CASSSTTDTQYF. The full variable domain, its missing parts supplied by reference TRBV7-2 and TRBJ2-3, is GAGVSQSPSNKVTEKGKDVELRCDPISGHTALYWYRQSLGQGLEFLIYFQGNSAPDKSGLPSDRFSAERTGGSVSTLTIQRTQQEDSAVYLCASSSTTDTQYFGPGTRLTVL.

This rearrangement joins TRBV30 to TRBJ1-6; tentatively, D is TRBD1 (5 bases). V lost 4 bases to trimming and J lost 6 bases, with 16 bases between them. The germline V gene has CDR1 GTSNPN and CDR2 SVGIG (reference sequence). The CDR3 has 15 residues. Written as DNA, the CDR3 is TGTGCCTGGAATCGCGGCGGGACTGCTAATTCACCCCTCCACTTT. It encodes CAWNRGGTANSPLHF.

The chain couples TRBV9 to TRBJ1-2; unclear D gene. CDR3 size: 15 residues. V was cut by 3 bases and J by 2 bases, with 14 bases left in between. Looked up from germline, CDR1 is SGDLS and CDR2 is YYNGEE. CDR3 protein: CASSARDSRNYGYTF. Written as DNA, the CDR3 is TGTGCCAGCAGCGCCCGGGATTCTCGGAACTATGGCTACACCTTC.

V is TRBV10-1 and J is TRBJ2-7; the match to TRBD2 covers 11 bases. Germline loops: CDR1 WNHNN, CDR2 SYGVQD (reference sequence). The V segment lost 0 bases and the J segment 2 bases; nucleotides outside the gene matches: 3. This CDR3 contains 16 residues. CDR3 nucleotide sequence: TGCGCCAGCAGTGAGTCGGCTAGCGGGAGGACCTACGAGCAGTACTTC. Its protein product is CASSESASGRTYEQYF.

This clone came up a few times. The rearrangement joins TRBV5-6 to TRBJ1-6; the D gene is possibly TRBD1 (6 bases). Trimming pared 0 bases from V and 8 bases from J, leaving 9 bases between. Germline V CDR1 and CDR2: SGHDT, YYEEEE. The CDR3 length is 14 residues. The CDR3 coding sequence is TGTGCCAGCAGCTTGGCGACAGGACATTCACCCCTCCACTTT. It encodes CASSLATGHSPLHF.

This clone is a singleton in its sample. The rearrangement links TRBV2 to TRBJ1-4, with 9 bases matching TRBD1. The length of the CDR3 is 17 residues. Losses at the gene ends were 6 bases for V and 1 base for J; bases not matched to a gene: 9. Per germline, CDR1 SNHLY and CDR2 FYNNEI. For the CDR3, the DNA is TGTGCCAGCAGAGCCGGGACAGGGAGGGGAACTAATGAAAAACTGTTTTTT. This encodes CASRAGTGRGTNEKLFF. The whole variable domain, remainder taken from reference TRBV2 and TRBJ1-4, is EPEVTQTPSHQVTQMGQEVILRCVPISNHLYFYWYRQILGQKVEFLVSFYNNEISEKSEIFDDQFSVERPDGSNFTLKIRSTKLEDSAMYFCASRAGTGRGTNEKLFFGSGTQLSVL.

The sample holds a few counts of this clone. This chain connects TRBV7-9 to TRBJ1-4; D not certain. The CDR3 has 11 amino acids. CDR1 is SEHNR, CDR2 FQNEAQ, per germline (reference sequence). V lost 1 base, J lost 15 bases, and 9 bases lay in between. This CDR3 reads CASSLGAGVFF. The DNA for the CDR3 is TGTGCCAGCAGCTTAGGGGCTGGGGTGTTTTTT.

The chain links TRBV25-1 to TRBJ2-7; TRBD2 is a possible D gene (5 bases). V was trimmed by 2 bases and J by 6 bases, leaving 8 bases between them. The CDR3 has 12 amino acids. Germline V gives CDR1 MGHDK, CDR2 SYGVNS. Written as DNA, the CDR3 is TGTGCCAGCAGTGAAAGGGCGGGCGAGCAGTACTTC. Encoded protein: CASSERAGEQYF.

This clone occurred a few times. V is TRBV30 and J is TRBJ2-3; D may be TRBD2 (5 bases). Germline-derived CDR1 and CDR2 are GTSNPN and SVGIG (reference sequence). The CDR3 extends over 13 amino acids. V was trimmed by 2 bases and J by 4 bases, leaving 10 bases between them. CDR3 sequence: CAWSQRNSDTQYF. The CDR3 bases are TGTGCCTGGAGTCAGCGGAACTCAGATACGCAGTATTTT.

The V call is TRBV28, the J call TRBJ1-5, with 8 nucleotides matching TRBD1. Germline V gene lookup returns CDR1 MDHEN and CDR2 SYDVKM. This CDR3 comprises 14 residues. Trimming cost V 5 bases and J 6 bases; bases outside gene matches: 6. CDR3: CASSTGQGTQPQHF. The CDR3 DNA follows: TGTGCCAGCAGTACCGGACAGGGAACTCAGCCCCAGCATTTT.

This chain uses TRBV7-9 with TRBJ2-1; no firm D call. Germline V gives CDR1 SEHNR, CDR2 FQNEAQ (reference sequence). V lost 5 bases to trimming and J lost 4 bases, with 15 bases between them. The CDR3 runs to 15 residues. CDR3 nucleotides: TGTGCCAGCAGCCACGACTCCATATTATACAATGAGCAGTTCTTC. Protein sequence: CASSHDSILYNEQFF.

This clone occurred a few times. The rearrangement uses TRBV19 and TRBJ2-1, with D maybe TRBD2 (6 bases). V was pared by 7 bases and J by 0 bases, with 13 bases between. Germline V gene lookup returns CDR1 LNHDA and CDR2 SQIVND (reference sequence). The CDR3 consists of 15 residues. DNA for the CDR3: TGTGCCAGTAAGGGAGTGGGGGGCTCCTACAATGAGCAGTTCTTC. The encoded protein is CASKGVGGSYNEQFF.

This rearrangement joins TRBV19 to TRBJ1-2; 8 bases are shared with TRBD1. In germline, CDR1 is LNHDA, CDR2 SQIVND (reference sequence). V shed 1 base and J 6 bases; nucleotides not matched to a gene: 10. The CDR3 runs 16 residues. CDR3 nucleotide sequence: TGTGCCAGTAGTATAGGTGCAGGGGGCGTCGTGGATGGCTACACCTTC. Translation: CASSIGAGGVVDGYTF.

V is TRBV5-6 and J is TRBJ1-1; D not resolved. V was clipped by 5 bases and J by 4 bases, with 18 bases between them. The CDR3 sequence is 15 residues long. Germline-derived CDR1 and CDR2 are SGHDT and YYEEEE. This CDR3 is CASRLRFSAGTEAFF. In DNA form, the CDR3 reads TGTGCCAGCAGATTGCGGTTTTCAGCGGGCACTGAAGCTTTCTTT.

This clone appeared a few times. As DNA, the CDR3 is TGCGCCAGCAGTGAGGATCTTAACTATGGCTACACCTTC. Its translation is CASSEDLNYGYTF. The chain uses TRBV10-1 and TRBJ1-2; D gene unclear. This CDR3 comprises 13 residues. Germline CDR1 WNHNN, CDR2 SYGVQD (reference sequence). The ends were cut back, 2 bases at V and 1 base at J, with 5 bases in the middle.